This T cell receptor (beta chain) was captured in a study of T cells in narcolepsy (dated by TCRdb to about 2018). For context, the study as a whole: Healthy control donors were enrolled in the study alongside patients who had narcolepsy type 1 or type 2 (NT1, NT2). To look for autoreactive T cells in narcolepsy patients that target self-antigens of hypocretin neurons (hypocretin, TRIB2), the study used TCR Vbeta sequencing to follow clonotypes in blood and CSF. General conclusions and limits of the study: Plots that compared CSF and blood CD4+ T cell clonotypes from the same patient highlighted HCRT-specific and TRIB2-specific autoreactive clonotypes. No sequences matching autoreactive T cell clones were contained in some blood memory CD4+ repertoires from patients and controls. Numbers of sequenced blood memory CD4+ clonotypes were comparable, with averages of about 39,494 in patients and 30,000 to 35,000 in controls. Autoreactive clonotypes were reported to be detected serially in the blood of the same patients and of different patients, but not in the blood of healthy controls.

On this clone itself: Its cognate antigen has yet to be identified. Base qualities were left out, and no much larger clone turns up one base away.

For TCR Vbeta sequencing, memory CD4+ T cells were sorted ex vivo from the peripheral blood of both healthy controls and narcolepsy patients. The library was made by the immunoSEQ multiplex PCR assay. Drawn from immuneACCESS, this table holds only the in-frame rearrangements with V and J called that TCRdb kept. Clones are partly lost; checked studies trace under half to an unresolved V gene and leave the rest unexplained. This sample is represented by 36,000 or so clones; about 85% of them were singletons. The ten largest account for roughly 0.89% of the sample. The V end loses 2 bases and the J end loses 3 bases, and a stretch of 10 bases separates them. The CDR3, from cysteine to phenylalanine, totals 14 residues. CDR3 DNA is the only sequence kept; it has 42 bases, read in frame from the first base. The germline V gene sets CDR1 to KGHSH and CDR2 to LQKENI.

Recombination connected TRBV18 to TRBJ1-2, with TRBD1 tentatively as D gene (5 bases match). The receptor was isolated from a human donor with narcolepsy. Sequencing was carried out using CD45RA- memory CD4+ T cells from PBMCs. What the cell subset or site label conveys for this sample: memory T cells sorted ex vivo from peripheral blood. This receptor carries the CDR3 CASSPFGGDYGYTF. The nucleotide sequence is TGTGCCAGCTCACCATTCGGGGGAGACTATGGCTACACCTTC.